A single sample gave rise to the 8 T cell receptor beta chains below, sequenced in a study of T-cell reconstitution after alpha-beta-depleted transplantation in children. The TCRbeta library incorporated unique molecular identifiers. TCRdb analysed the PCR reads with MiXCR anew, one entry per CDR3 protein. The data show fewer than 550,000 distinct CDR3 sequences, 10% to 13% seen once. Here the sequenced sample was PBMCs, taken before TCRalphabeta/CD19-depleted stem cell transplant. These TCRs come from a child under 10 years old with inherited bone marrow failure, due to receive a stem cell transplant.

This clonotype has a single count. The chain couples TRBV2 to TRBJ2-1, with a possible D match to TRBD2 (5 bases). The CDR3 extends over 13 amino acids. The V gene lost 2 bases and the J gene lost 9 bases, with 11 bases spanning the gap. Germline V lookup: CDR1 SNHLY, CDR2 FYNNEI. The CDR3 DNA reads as TGTGCCAGCAGTGAAAGGCTAGCATCTGAGCAGTTCTTC. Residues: CASSERLASEQFF.

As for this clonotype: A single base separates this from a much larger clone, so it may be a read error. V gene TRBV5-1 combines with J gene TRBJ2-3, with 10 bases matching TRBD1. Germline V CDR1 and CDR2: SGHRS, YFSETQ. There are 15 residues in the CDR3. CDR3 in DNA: TGCGCCAGCAGCCTCCGGACAGGGGGTAAAGATCCGCAGTATTTT. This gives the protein CASSLRTGGKDPQYF. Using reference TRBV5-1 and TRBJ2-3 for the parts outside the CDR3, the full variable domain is KAGVTQTPRYLIKTRGQQVTLSCSPISGHRSVSWYQQTPGQGLQFLFEYFSETQRNKGNFPGRFSGRQFSNSRSEMNVSTLELGDSALYLCASSLRTGGKDPQYFGPGTRLTVL.

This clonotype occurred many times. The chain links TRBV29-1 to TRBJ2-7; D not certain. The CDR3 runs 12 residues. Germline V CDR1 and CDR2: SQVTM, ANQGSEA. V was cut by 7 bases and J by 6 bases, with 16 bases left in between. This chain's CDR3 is CSGTGSMGEQYF. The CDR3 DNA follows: TGCAGCGGAACCGGGTCGATGGGCGAGCAGTACTTC.

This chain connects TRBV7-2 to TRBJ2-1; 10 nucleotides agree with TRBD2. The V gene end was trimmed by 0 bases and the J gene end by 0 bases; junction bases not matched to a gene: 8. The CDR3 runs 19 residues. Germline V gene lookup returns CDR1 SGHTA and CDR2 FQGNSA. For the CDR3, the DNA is TGTGCCAGCAGCTTAGCCCAAAGCGGGAGGGCCCGCTCCTACAATGAGCAGTTCTTC. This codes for CASSLAQSGRARSYNEQFF.

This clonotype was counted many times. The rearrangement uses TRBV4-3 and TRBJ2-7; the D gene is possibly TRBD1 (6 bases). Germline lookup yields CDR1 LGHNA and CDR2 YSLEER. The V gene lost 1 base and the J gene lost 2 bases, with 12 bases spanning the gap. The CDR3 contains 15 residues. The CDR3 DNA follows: TGCGCCAGCAGCCAAGTGGGACATCGGGCCTACGAGCAGTACTTC. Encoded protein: CASSQVGHRAYEQYF.

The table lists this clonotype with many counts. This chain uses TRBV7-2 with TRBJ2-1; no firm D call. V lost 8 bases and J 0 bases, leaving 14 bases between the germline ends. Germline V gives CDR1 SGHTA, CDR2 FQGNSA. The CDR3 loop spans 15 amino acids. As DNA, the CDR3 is TGTGCCAGCCATCCGGGCCAAAGCTCCTACAATGAGCAGTTCTTC. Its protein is CASHPGQSSYNEQFF. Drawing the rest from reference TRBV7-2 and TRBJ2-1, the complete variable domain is GAGVSQSPSNKVTEKGKDVELRCDPISGHTALYWYRQSLGQGLEFLIYFQGNSAPDKSGLPSDRFSAERTGGSVSTLTIQRTQQEDSAVYLCASHPGQSSYNEQFFGPGTRLTVL.

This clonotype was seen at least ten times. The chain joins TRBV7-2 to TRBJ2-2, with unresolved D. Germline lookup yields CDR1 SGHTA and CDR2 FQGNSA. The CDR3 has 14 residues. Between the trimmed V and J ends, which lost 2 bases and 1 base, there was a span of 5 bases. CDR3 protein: CASSLRGNTGELFF. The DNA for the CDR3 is TGTGCCAGCAGCTTACGAGGGAACACCGGGGAGCTGTTTTTT.

CDR3 in amino acids: CASSSPGTSIDNEQFF. In nucleotides, the CDR3 is TGTGCCAGCAGCTCCCCGGGGACTAGTATCGACAATGAGCAGTTCTTC. The chain is built from TRBV5-4 and TRBJ2-1; 8 positions agree with TRBD2. The CDR3 sequence is 16 residues long. V lost 3 bases, J lost 5 bases, and 10 bases stayed unmatched. CDR1 and CDR2 from the germline V gene are SGHNT and YYREEE (reference sequence).